This TCR beta chain originates from a study of T-cell memory formation after mild COVID-19. Study context: The study found TCR clusters largely donor specific.

TCRdb analysed the 5' RACE reads with MiXCR anew, one entry per CDR3 protein. The data show 300,000 to 400,000 distinct CDR3 sequences, approximately 21% seen once. Germline V gene lookup returns CDR1 SGHDT and CDR2 YYEEEE. This CDR3 has 17 amino acids. V was clipped by 6 bases and J by 0 bases; unmatched bases: 14. V usage is TRBV5-6 and J usage is TRBJ1-1; 7 positions match TRBD1. The origin of this receptor is an adult woman who had mild COVID-19 (a few samples of this study predate the infection). Cell type and time point are not known. Sample: PBMCs or a T cell subset sorted from them (not recorded which). The CDR3 DNA reads as TGTGCCAGCACCTTTTTGACAGGGAGGAGATTGAACACTGAAGCTTTCTTT. The encoded protein is CASTFLTGRRLNTEAFF. Looking up the rest from reference TRBV5-6 and TRBJ1-1 gives the full variable domain: DAGVTQSPTHLIKTRGQQVTLRCSPKSGHDTVSWYQQALGQGPQFIFQYYEEEERQRGNFPDRFSGHQFPNYSSELNVNALLLGDSALYLCASTFLTGRRLNTEAFFGQGTRLTVV.